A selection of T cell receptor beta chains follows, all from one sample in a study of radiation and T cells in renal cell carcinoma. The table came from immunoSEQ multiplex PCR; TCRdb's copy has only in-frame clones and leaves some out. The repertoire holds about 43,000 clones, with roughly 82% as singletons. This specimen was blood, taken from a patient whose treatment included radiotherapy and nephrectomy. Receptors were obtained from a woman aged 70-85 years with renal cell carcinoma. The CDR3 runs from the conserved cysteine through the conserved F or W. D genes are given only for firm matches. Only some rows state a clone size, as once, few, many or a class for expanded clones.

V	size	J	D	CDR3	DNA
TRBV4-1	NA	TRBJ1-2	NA	CASSQDYSKRGGYTF	TGCGCCAGCAGCCAAGATTATTCGAAACGGGGGGGCTACACCTTC
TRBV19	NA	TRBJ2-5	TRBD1	CASRWTGGEETQYF	TGTGCCAGCCGCTGGACAGGGGGCGAAGAGACCCAGTACTTC
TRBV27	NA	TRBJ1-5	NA	CASSLAQNQPQHF	TGTGCCAGCAGTTTAGCCCAAAATCAGCCCCAGCATTTT
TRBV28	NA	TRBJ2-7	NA	CASSQSLGSYEQYF	TGTGCCAGCAGTCAGTCCTTAGGGTCCTACGAGCAGTACTTC
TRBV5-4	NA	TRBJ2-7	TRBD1	CASSRPGQGYEQYF	TGTGCCAGCAGCCGCCCGGGACAGGGTTACGAGCAGTACTTC
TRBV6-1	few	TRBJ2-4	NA	CASSPFVQNIQYF	TGTGCCAGCAGTCCTTTCGTCCAAAACATTCAGTACTTC
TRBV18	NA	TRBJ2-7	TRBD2	CASSPGLASYEQYF	TGTGCCAGCTCGCCGGGACTAGCGTCCTACGAGCAGTACTTC
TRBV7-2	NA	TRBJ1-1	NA	CASSLAGGRGTEAFF	TGTGCCAGCAGCTTAGCGGGGGGGCGCGGCACTGAAGCTTTCTTT
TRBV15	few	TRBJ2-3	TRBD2	CATRPGTAGGRVTDTQYF	TGTGCCACCAGGCCAGGTACGGCGGGAGGGCGGGTCACAGATACGCAGTATTTT
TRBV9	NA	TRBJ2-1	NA	CASSPGLYNEQFF	TGTGCCAGCAGTCCGGGGCTCTACAATGAGCAGTTCTTC
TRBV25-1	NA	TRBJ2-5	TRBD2	CASSEWGEGSGTQYF	TGTGCCAGCAGTGAGTGGGGGGAGGGCTCGGGGACCCAGTACTTC
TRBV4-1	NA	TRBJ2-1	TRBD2	CASSQEESSGGPLNREQFF	TGCGCCAGCAGCCAAGAGGAATCTAGCGGGGGGCCACTCAATCGGGAGCAGTTCTTC
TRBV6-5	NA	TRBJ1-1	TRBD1	CASSRTGDGTEAFF	TGTGCCAGCAGCCGAACAGGGGATGGAACTGAAGCTTTCTTT
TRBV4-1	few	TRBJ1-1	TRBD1	CASSQVTGVTEAFF	TGCGCCAGCAGCCAAGTCACAGGGGTAACTGAAGCTTTCTTT
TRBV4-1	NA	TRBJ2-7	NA	CASSHGPPGSSYEQYF	TGCGCCAGCAGCCATGGGCCCCCGGGGAGCTCCTACGAGCAGTACTTC
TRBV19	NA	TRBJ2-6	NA	CASSALTSSGANVLTF	TGTGCCAGTAGTGCTCTAACAAGTTCTGGGGCCAACGTCCTGACTTTC
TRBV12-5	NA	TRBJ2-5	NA	CASGLSGETQYF	TGTGCTAGTGGTTTGTCCGGGGAGACCCAGTACTTC
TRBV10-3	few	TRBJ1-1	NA	CAISESFQNTEAFF	TGTGCCATCAGTGAGTCGTTTCAGAACACTGAAGCTTTCTTT
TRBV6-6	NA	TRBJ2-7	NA	CASNGGNNEQYF	TGTGCCAGCAATGGGGGGAACAACGAGCAGTACTTC
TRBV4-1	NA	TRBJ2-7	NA	CASSQGATYEQYF	TGCGCCAGCAGCCAGGGGGCGACGTACGAGCAGTACTTC
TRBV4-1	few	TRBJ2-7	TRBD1	CASSQEGLTGGESYEQYF	TGCGCCAGCAGCCAAGAGGGTTTGACAGGGGGGGAATCCTACGAGCAGTACTTC
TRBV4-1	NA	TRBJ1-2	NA	CASSQDGPYGYTF	TGCGCCAGCAGCCAAGACGGGCCCTATGGCTACACCTTC
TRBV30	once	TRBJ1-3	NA	CAWSVKGSENTIYF	TGTGCCTGGAGTGTTAAGGGGTCAGAAAACACCATATATTTT
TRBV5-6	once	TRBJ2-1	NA	CASSLVDSYNEQFF	TGTGCCAGCAGCTTGGTGGACAGTTACAATGAGCAGTTCTTC
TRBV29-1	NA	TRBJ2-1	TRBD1	CSSTGLYNEQFF	TGCAGCTCGACAGGGCTCTACAATGAGCAGTTCTTC
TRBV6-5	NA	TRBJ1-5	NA	CASSGSGPNQPQHF	TGTGCCAGCTCAGGCTCGGGGCCCAATCAGCCCCAGCATTTT
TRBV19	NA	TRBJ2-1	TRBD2	CASSYSGLYNEQFF	TGTGCCAGTAGTTATTCGGGACTATACAATGAGCAGTTCTTC
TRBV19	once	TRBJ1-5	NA	CASSIWGVGNQPQHF	TGTGCCAGTAGTATTTGGGGGGTTGGCAATCAGCCCCAGCATTTT
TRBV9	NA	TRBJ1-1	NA	CASSVLTGGNTEAFF	TGTGCCAGCAGCGTCCTAACCGGGGGAAACACTGAAGCTTTCTTT
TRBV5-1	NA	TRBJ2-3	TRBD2	CASSSGLERGTQYF	TGCGCCAGCAGCTCGGGACTAGAACGGGGTACGCAGTATTTT
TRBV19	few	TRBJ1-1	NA	CASSLGQTSEAFF	TGTGCCAGTAGTCTCGGACAGACATCTGAAGCTTTCTTT
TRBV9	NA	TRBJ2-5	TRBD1	CASSPYSAGGETQYF	TGTGCCAGCAGCCCATACAGCGCAGGGGGAGAGACCCAGTACTTC
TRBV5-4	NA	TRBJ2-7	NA	CASSLGGLEQYF	TGTGCCAGCAGCCTAGGGGGTCTCGAGCAGTACTTC
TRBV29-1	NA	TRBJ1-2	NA	CSVDQADNYGYTF	TGCAGCGTTGATCAGGCTGACAACTATGGCTACACCTTC
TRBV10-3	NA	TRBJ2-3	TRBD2	CAISLAGFTDTQYF	TGTGCCATCAGTCTAGCGGGATTCACAGATACGCAGTATTTT
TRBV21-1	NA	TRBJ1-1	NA	CASKRAGRREADTEAFF	TGTGCCAGCAAGCGGGCAGGGCGCCGCGAGGCGGACACTGAAGCTTTCTTT
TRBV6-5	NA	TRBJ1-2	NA	CASSRQGHDGYTF	TGTGCCAGCAGTCGTCAGGGGCACGATGGCTACACCTTC
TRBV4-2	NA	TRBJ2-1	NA	CASSQDPGSYNEQFF	TGTGCCAGCAGCCAAGATCCCGGGTCCTACAATGAGCAGTTCTTC
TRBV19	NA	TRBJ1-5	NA	CASSIRSNPSNQPQHF	TGTGCCAGTAGTATTCGGTCCAACCCTAGCAATCAGCCCCAGCATTTT
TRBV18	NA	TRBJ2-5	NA	CASSPASRGQETQYF	TGTGCCAGCTCACCGGCTAGTAGGGGCCAAGAGACCCAGTACTTC
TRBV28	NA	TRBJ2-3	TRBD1	CAAGQAKGDTQYF	TGTGCCGCGGGACAGGCGAAGGGAGATACGCAGTATTTT
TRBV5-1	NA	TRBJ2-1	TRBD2	CASSGLTSGSFDEQFF	TGCGCCAGCAGCGGATTAACTAGCGGGAGTTTCGATGAGCAGTTCTTC
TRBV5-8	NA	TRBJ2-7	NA	CASSLGDPSYEQYF	TGTGCCAGCAGCTTAGGAGACCCCTCCTACGAGCAGTACTTC
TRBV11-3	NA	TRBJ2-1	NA	CASSSAGDYNEQFF	TGTGCCAGCAGCTCTGCCGGAGACTACAATGAGCAGTTCTTC
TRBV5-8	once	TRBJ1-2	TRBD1	CASSRWEQGRYGYTF	TGTGCCAGCAGCCGATGGGAACAGGGGCGCTATGGCTACACCTTC
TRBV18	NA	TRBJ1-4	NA	CASSVGAGEKLFF	TGTGCCAGCTCAGTGGGGGCTGGTGAAAAACTGTTTTTT
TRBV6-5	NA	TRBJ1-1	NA	CASSYSGGNTEAFF	TGTGCCAGCAGTTACTCGGGCGGAAACACTGAAGCTTTCTTT
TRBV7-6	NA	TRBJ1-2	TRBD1	CASSLLDRGGGYTF	TGTGCCAGCAGCTTACTTGACAGGGGGGGTGGCTACACCTTC
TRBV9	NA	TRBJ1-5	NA	CASSPGGLGQPQHF	TGTGCCAGCAGCCCAGGAGGGTTGGGTCAGCCCCAGCATTTT
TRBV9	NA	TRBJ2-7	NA	CASSPDGTLGEQYF	TGTGCCAGCAGCCCAGACGGGACACTTGGCGAGCAGTACTTC
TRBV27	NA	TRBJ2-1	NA	CAISTSHEQFF	TGTGCCATCTCGACTAGTCATGAGCAGTTCTTC
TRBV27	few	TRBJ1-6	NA	CASGILGNSPLHF	TGTGCCAGCGGAATTCTCGGTAATTCACCCCTCCACTTT
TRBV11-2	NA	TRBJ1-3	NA	CASSFTGDNTIYF	TGTGCCAGCAGCTTCACCGGGGATAACACCATATATTTT
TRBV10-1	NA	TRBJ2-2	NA	CASSEGNTGELFF	TGCGCCAGCAGTGAGGGTAACACCGGGGAGCTGTTTTTT
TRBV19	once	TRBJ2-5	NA	CASSIRASIETQYF	TGTGCCAGTAGTATTCGGGCTAGCATAGAGACCCAGTACTTC
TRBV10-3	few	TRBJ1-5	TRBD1	CAISDQRQGAYSNQPQHF	TGTGCCATCAGTGACCAACGACAGGGGGCCTATAGCAATCAGCCCCAGCATTTT
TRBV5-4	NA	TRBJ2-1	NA	CASSLGEDEQFF	TGTGCCAGCAGCTTGGGGGAGGATGAGCAGTTCTTC
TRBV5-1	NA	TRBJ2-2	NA	CASSEGAGELFF	TGCGCCAGCAGCGAGGGGGCCGGGGAGCTGTTTTTT
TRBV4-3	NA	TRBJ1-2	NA	CASSQDHFGTSAYGYTF	TGCGCCAGCAGCCAAGATCACTTCGGGACATCAGCTTATGGCTACACCTTC